This T cell receptor (beta chain) was documented in a study of cytomegalovirus exposure and HLA in healthy donors. Overall study: In an early release, HLA-typed donors contributed 75 million to 85 million unique TCR sequences.

Deletions cut 7 bases from V and 4 bases from J, with 8 bases between. Germline V gene sequence: CDR1 SNHLY, CDR2 FYNNEI. The CDR3 covers 12 residues. Findings of the study overall: The analysis excluded some indistinguishable V segments, including TRBV6-2 and TRBV6-3.

As concerns this clone: The antigen is unknown.

60 Vbeta and 13 Jbeta primers were used in PCR. This table comes from immunoSEQ multiplex PCR, and its TCRdb copy is limited to in-frame clones, with some not included. The sample gives approximately 160,000 clones, 68% of which show up once; approximately 1.5% is in the top ten. Healthy people donating bone marrow made up the donors. The sequenced sample was PBMCs. This sequence joins TRBV2 and TRBJ1-5; D is unresolved. The sequence was obtained from a middle-aged man in good health and CMV-seronegative. CDR3 in DNA: TGTGCCAGCACCTGGGAGAATCAGCCCCAGCATTTT. Amino acids: CASTWENQPQHF.